Listed below are T cell receptor beta chains from one sample, sequenced in a study of control samples from healthy donors and cancer patients. Sequencing was performed with immunoSEQ multiplex PCR; in TCRdb, only in-frame clones are kept and a portion is missing. The table records 85,000 to 110,000 clones, about 89% of them present only once. The sample was PBMCs. Receptor source: a man in his sixties with lung cancer. The CDR3 runs from the conserved cysteine through the conserved F or W. A D gene is named only where the DNA matches it firmly. The listing skips clone size in some rows; elsewhere it reads once, few, many or a size class.

d_call j_call v_call clone_size cdr3_aa cdr3_nt
TRBD1 TRBJ2-2 TRBV2 - CASSETGSRTGELFF TGTGCCAGCAGCGAGACAGGGAGTCGGACCGGGGAGCTGTTTTTT
- TRBJ1-2 TRBV6-5 - CASSRGDGYTF TGTGCCAGCAGTCGGGGGGATGGCTACACCTTC
TRBD2 TRBJ2-3 TRBV9 - CASSVLAGSPTSTDTQYF TGTGCCAGCAGCGTACTAGCGGGGTCACCAACTAGCACAGATACGCAGTATTTT
- TRBJ2-7 TRBV29-1 - CSVEKEVGYEQYF TGCAGCGTTGAAAAGGAGGTAGGGTACGAGCAGTACTTC
- TRBJ1-1 TRBV5-1 - CASSFSLENTEAFF TGCGCCAGCAGCTTCTCACTCGAGAACACTGAAGCTTTCTTT
- TRBJ2-5 TRBV11-1 - CASSGQGGLPQETQYF TGTGCCAGCAGCGGCCAGGGGGGACTACCACAAGAGACCCAGTACTTC
TRBD1 TRBJ1-5 TRBV23-1 few CARSTGGSFSNQPQHF TGCGCCAGGTCGACAGGGGGGTCTTTTAGCAATCAGCCCCAGCATTTT
TRBD1 TRBJ2-5 TRBV7-9 - CASSLPRTGSSQETQYF TGTGCCAGCAGTTTACCCCGGACAGGGTCTTCCCAAGAGACCCAGTACTTC
TRBD1 TRBJ1-2 TRBV7-8 - CASSLQGADYGYTF TGTGCCAGCAGCTTACAGGGGGCGGACTATGGCTACACCTTC
TRBD1 TRBJ1-6 TRBV6-6 - CATLRTGDNSPLHF TGTGCCACCTTACGGACAGGGGATAATTCACCCCTCCACTTT
- TRBJ2-2 TRBV18 once CASSPTLSNTGELFF TGTGCCAGCTCACCAACGCTGTCGAACACCGGGGAGCTGTTTTTT
TRBD1 TRBJ1-2 TRBV29-1 once CSVDRPPSGGLGYTF TGCAGCGTCGACCGGCCACCCTCAGGGGGCCTAGGCTACACCTTC
- TRBJ2-3 TRBV5-1 - CASSSEGGLSADTQYF TGCGCCAGCAGCTCCGAGGGGGGCCTCTCTGCCGATACGCAGTATTTT
- TRBJ1-3 TRBV3-1/TRBV3-2 - CASSRRASGNTIYF TGTGCCAGCAGCCGCCGTGCCTCTGGAAACACCATATATTTT
TRBD1 TRBJ1-6 TRBV5-6 - CASSSTITGGNSYNSPLHF TGTGCCAGCAGCTCCACAATCACAGGGGGGAACTCCTATAATTCACCCCTCCACTTT
TRBD1 TRBJ2-5 TRBV18 - CASSAGQGETQYF TGTGCCAGCTCAGCCGGACAGGGCGAGACCCAGTACTTC
- TRBJ2-2 TRBV29-1 - CSVAVNTGELFF TGCAGCGTTGCAGTGAACACCGGGGAGCTGTTTTTT
TRBD2 TRBJ2-7 TRBV6-6 - CASRQSGGDYEQYF TGTGCCAGCAGGCAAAGCGGGGGAGACTACGAGCAGTACTTC
TRBD1 TRBJ1-1 TRBV6-5 - CASSPGGANTEAFF TGTGCCAGCAGCCCAGGGGGCGCGAACACTGAAGCTTTCTTT
TRBD2 TRBJ2-2 TRBV9 - CASSGLAGIAGELFF TGTGCCAGCAGCGGACTAGCGGGAATCGCCGGGGAGCTGTTTTTT
TRBD1 TRBJ1-2 TRBV10-3 - CAISEAGGSGYTF TGTGCCATCAGTGAGGCAGGGGGCTCCGGCTACACCTTC
- TRBJ2-7 TRBV7-2 once CASSLRGTFPEQYF TGTGCCAGCAGCTTAAGAGGGACCTTCCCTGAGCAGTACTTC
TRBD1 TRBJ1-5 TRBV18 - CASSPPITGGDQPQHF TGTGCCAGCTCACCACCCATAACAGGGGGGGATCAGCCCCAGCATTTT
- TRBJ2-5 TRBV3-1/TRBV3-2 - CASSPARETQYF TGTGCCAGCAGCCCAGCCAGGGAGACCCAGTACTTC
- TRBJ2-7 TRBV3-1/TRBV3-2 - CASSHLGGPGEQYF TGTGCCAGCAGCCATTTGGGGGGGCCGGGGGAGCAGTACTTC
TRBD1 TRBJ1-4 TRBV19 - CASSIGKGTGVKKLFF TGTGCCAGTAGTATTGGGAAAGGCACAGGGGTAAAGAAACTGTTTTTT
- TRBJ2-2 TRBV3-1/TRBV3-2 - CASTSLGRDGELFF TGTGCCAGCACCTCTTTGGGGCGGGACGGGGAGCTGTTTTTT
- TRBJ1-2 TRBV5-6 - CASSLIGANYGYTF TGTGCCAGCAGCTTGATTGGAGCTAACTATGGCTACACCTTC
- TRBJ2-2 TRBV9 - CASSVGKNTGELFF TGTGCCAGCAGCGTGGGCAAGAACACCGGGGAGCTGTTTTTT
- TRBJ2-7 TRBV6-5 - CASRKPGTYEQYF TGTGCCAGCAGAAAGCCGGGGACCTACGAGCAGTACTTC
- TRBJ2-1 TRBV11-2 - CASSFGQPDSYNEQFF TGTGCCAGCAGCTTTGGACAACCCGACTCCTACAATGAGCAGTTCTTC
TRBD1 TRBJ2-3 TRBV6-4 - CASSDRGQDTQYF TGTGCCAGCAGTGACAGGGGGCAAGATACGCAGTATTTT
TRBD2 TRBJ2-1 TRBV10-1 - CASSGTSGGGGQFF TGCGCCAGCAGTGGGACTAGCGGGGGTGGGGGGCAGTTCTTC
- TRBJ2-1 TRBV6-5 - CASRRVFSGNNEQFF TGTGCCAGCAGGCGGGTCTTCTCGGGGAACAATGAGCAGTTCTTC
TRBD1 TRBJ2-3 TRBV9 - CASSRRQGAVGTDTQYF TGTGCCAGCAGCAGGCGACAGGGGGCAGTGGGGACAGATACGCAGTATTTT
- TRBJ1-4 TRBV6-6 - CASSYGIAATNEKLFF TGTGCCAGCAGTTACGGGATCGCTGCAACTAATGAAAAACTGTTTTTT
TRBD1 TRBJ1-2 TRBV6-5 - CASSSRDRFYGYTF TGTGCCAGCAGCTCAAGGGACAGGTTCTATGGCTACACCTTC
- TRBJ1-4 TRBV5-1 - CASATGKQIFNEKLFF TGCGCCAGCGCCACCGGGAAGCAAATTTTTAATGAAAAACTGTTTTTT
- TRBJ1-1 TRBV5-1 once CASSLEGMNTEAFF TGCGCCAGCAGCTTGGAGGGGATGAACACTGAAGCTTTCTTT
TRBD2 TRBJ2-3 TRBV4-2 - CASSLRLAGGPVDTQYF TGTGCCAGCAGCCTACGACTAGCGGGGGGGCCGGTAGATACGCAGTATTTT
TRBD1 TRBJ1-1 TRBV2 - CDHAVDNGRGNEAFF TGTGACCACGCAGTGGATAACGGCAGGGGGAATGAAGCTTTCTTT
- TRBJ2-2 TRBV30 - CAWSRASWELFF TGTGCCTGGAGCAGGGCTAGCTGGGAGCTGTTTTTT